This TCR beta chain was profiled in a study of CD8+CD57+ T cells in acquired aplastic anemia. Study-wide context: DNA recovered from sorted CD4+ and CD8+ cells had a mean of around 3.3 ug.

TCR beta VDJ and CDR3 profiling used genomic DNA as template. TCRdb ran MiXCR on the reads and lists one entry per CDR3 protein. The data contain under 200,000 distinct CDR3 sequences, 48% of them seen just once; the ten biggest clones take up about 1.8%. Sequencing was done on patients that had shown CD8+CD57+ cell expansion by flow cytometry. As for this clonotype: Its matching antigen is unknown.

General study points: Patients and controls had in common 25 to 30 CD8+ CDR3 sequences. No significant patient-versus-control difference appeared in CD8+ Simpson's diversity.

The CDR3 runs to 17 residues. Germline loops: CDR1 LNHNV, CDR2 YYDKDF (reference sequence). The V gene lost 0 bases and the J gene lost 3 bases, with 18 bases spanning the gap. Sequencing used sorted CD4+, CD8+, or CD8+CD57+ T cells (not recorded which) from PBMCs. The TCR comes from a human donor with aplastic anemia. The genes are TRBV15 and TRBJ2-7; no clear D gene. CDR3 sequence (DNA): TGTGCCACCAGCAGAGATCAATCCGCGAGGAACTTCTACGAGCAGTACTTC. Translating it yields CATSRDQSARNFYEQYF.